This entry describes one TCR beta chain. The source of the sample is a study of OX40 agonist ivuxolimab in advanced cancers. The wider study: Ivuxolimab is a fully human IgG2 antibody that activates OX40 (CD134).

Profiling relied on immunoSEQ multiplex PCR, and the TCRdb table lists in-frame clones only, not all of them. Altogether around 25,000 clones are present, about 70% being singletons, with the ten largest covering around 15%. Germline CDR1 LGHNA, CDR2 YSLEER. V shed 6 bases and J shed 7 bases, with 18 bases lying between them. The CDR3 has 14 residues. The source material was CD4+ or CD8+ T cells sorted from blood, sampled in a trial of the OX40 agonist ivuxolimab. The sequence derives from an adult with an advanced solid tumor such as melanoma, head and neck, liver or kidney cancer. The chain is built from TRBV4-3 and TRBJ1-1; no clear D gene. CDR3 in amino acids: CASRPSEGGDEAFF. CDR3 sequence (DNA): TGCGCCAGCAGACCAAGTGAGGGCGGGGATGAAGCTTTCTTT.